What follows are 19 T cell receptor beta chains derived from one specimen sequenced in a study of T cells in Graves' hyperthyroidism and ophthalmopathy. Using RNA transcripts as the source, TCR beta CDR3 regions were amplified. The HTBI set primed first-round TCR CDR3 RT-PCR. TCRdb recomputed calls from the multiplex PCR reads with MiXCR, one row per CDR3 protein. The sample includes more than 500,000 distinct CDR3 sequences, 14% seen only once; the top ten take approximately 15%. The sequenced sample was blood. These receptors were collected from a woman in her 40s with Graves' hyperthyroidism.

The chain carries TRBV28 and TRBJ2-7; possibly TRBD2 for D (7 bases). The CDR3 is made up of 14 amino acids. V was clipped by 8 bases and J by 5 bases, with 19 bases between them. The germline gives CDR1 MDHEN, CDR2 SYDVKM. CDR3 sequence reads: CASLPGQGRDEQYF. The CDR3 nucleotides read TGTGCCAGCCTACCAGGGCAGGGGAGGGACGAGCAGTACTTC.

In this sample, this clonotype turned up many times. The rearrangement joins TRBV15 to TRBJ2-5, with D possibly being TRBD1 or TRBD2 (5 bases each). From germline, CDR1 is LNHNV and CDR2 YYDKDF (reference sequence). V gave up 6 bases and J gave up 2 bases, with 10 bases separating them. The CDR3 contains 13 residues. In nucleotides, the CDR3 is TGTGCCACCAGTAGGGACGGTCAAGAGACCCAGTACTTC. Protein sequence: CATSRDGQETQYF.

In its sample, this clonotype was seen a few times. The rearrangement links TRBV24-1 to TRBJ2-1; the match to TRBD1 covers 9 bases. The CDR3 runs to 14 residues. The germline CDR1 and CDR2 sequences are KGHDR and SFDVKD. The V gene end was trimmed by 5 bases and the J gene end by 7 bases; junction bases not matched to a gene: 5. The CDR3 region is CATSGQGGSNEQFF. CDR3 DNA: TGTGCCACCAGTGGACAGGGGGGTTCTAATGAGCAGTTCTTC.

This clonotype was recorded many times. The rearrangement uses TRBV6-1 and TRBJ2-7; 7 nucleotides line up with TRBD1. The CDR3 extends over 15 amino acids. Germline CDR1 MNHNS, CDR2 SASEGT. The V and J ends lost 5 bases and 0 bases, in that order; junction bases with no gene match: 7. The DNA of the CDR3 is TGTGCCAGCAGTCTCACAGGGGAGAACTCCTACGAGCAGTACTTC. This codes for CASSLTGENSYEQYF.

This clonotype was detected ten times or more. The J gene is TRBJ2-7, the V gene TRBV5-6, with 7 bases that match TRBD1. CDR1 is SGHDT, CDR2 YYEEEE, per germline. V lost 3 bases to trimming and J lost 6 bases; unmatched junction nucleotides: 6. CDR3 length equals 13 residues. As DNA, the CDR3 is TGTGCCAGCAGCTACGACAGGGCGGGCGAGCAGTACTTC. It specifies CASSYDRAGEQYF.

This clonotype has ten or more counts. The chain joins TRBV30 to TRBJ2-2; the D is unclear. This CDR3 has 14 residues. Trimming took 4 bases from V and 0 from J, leaving 9 bases between them. CDR1 GTSNPN and CDR2 SVGIG come from the germline V gene (reference sequence). The DNA of the CDR3 is TGTGCCTGGACTGGACCCGCGAACACCGGGGAGCTGTTTTTT. It yields the protein CAWTGPANTGELFF. Combining the CDR3 with reference TRBV30 and TRBJ2-2 gives the whole variable domain SQTIHQWPATLVQPVGSPLSLECTVEGTSNPNLYWYRQAAGRGLQLLFYSVGIGQISSEVPQNLSASRPQDRQFILSSKKLLLSDSGFYLCAWTGPANTGELFFGEGSRLTVL.

The gene calls are TRBV5-1 and TRBJ2-5, with D uncertain. The V end lost 5 bases, the J end lost 1 base, and 3 bases lay between the germline ends. This CDR3 comprises 11 residues. Germline-derived CDR1 and CDR2 are SGHRS and YFSETQ. This CDR3 is CASRIQETQYF. CDR3 bases: TGCGCCAGCAGAATCCAAGAGACCCAGTACTTC.

This clonotype was detected ten times or more. The V call is TRBV20-1, the J call TRBJ2-1; D gene unclear. In germline, CDR1 is DFQATT, CDR2 SNEGSKA (reference sequence). V gave up 6 bases and J gave up 5 bases, with 5 bases separating them. The length of the CDR3 is 10 residues. Here the CDR3 reads CSARNNEQFF. DNA of the CDR3: TGCAGTGCAAGAAACAATGAGCAGTTCTTC.

The table lists this clonotype with many counts. The genes are TRBV7-2 and TRBJ2-2; maybe TRBD1 (7 bases). Trimming stripped 4 bases from V and 1 base from J, with 10 bases between. CDR1 is SGHTA and CDR2 is FQGNSA in the germline V gene. The CDR3 has 15 amino acids. CDR3 sequence: CASSYRGGNTGELFF. CDR3 in DNA: TGTGCCAGCAGCTACAGGGGAGGGAACACCGGGGAGCTGTTTTTT.

The chain combines TRBV30 with TRBJ1-2, with D perhaps TRBD1 (5 bases). CDR1 and CDR2 from the germline V gene are GTSNPN and SVGIG (reference sequence). The CDR3 spans 15 residues. The V and J ends lost 3 bases and 6 bases respectively, with 20 bases between them. The chain's CDR3 is CAWRTRDLDDHGYTF. CDR3 DNA sequence: TGTGCCTGGAGGACCCGGGACTTAGATGACCATGGCTACACCTTC.

V and J are TRBV20-1 and TRBJ2-5; a weak D match, TRBD1 (5 bases). The V gene's germline CDR1 is DFQATT and CDR2 SNEGSKA (reference sequence). V lost 7 bases to trimming and J lost 1 base, with 7 bases between them. This CDR3 has 11 amino acids. CDR3 bases: TGCAGTGGACAGATCCAAGAGACCCAGTACTTC. Its translation: CSGQIQETQYF.

This clonotype was recorded many times. The chain joins TRBV18 to TRBJ2-1; 13 bases line up with TRBD2. The CDR3 is 16 residues long. Unmatched junction bases numbered 3, after V lost 0 bases and J lost 7 bases. Germline-derived CDR1 and CDR2 are KGHSH and LQKENI. The CDR3 protein is CASSPPGLAGSNEQFF. For the CDR3, the DNA is TGTGCCAGCTCACCACCGGGACTAGCGGGAAGTAATGAGCAGTTCTTC.

This clonotype was seen ten or more times. The chain couples TRBV11-2 to TRBJ1-2; D is perhaps TRBD1 (6 bases). The germline V and J ends were trimmed by 2 bases and 3 bases, with 10 bases remaining between them. Germline CDR1 reads SGHAT; CDR2 reads FQNNGV. CDR3 length: 14 residues. The CDR3 nucleotides are TGTGCCAGCAGCTTACACAGGGATTACTATGGCTACACCTTC. This sequence encodes CASSLHRDYYGYTF.

In this sample, this clonotype turned up a few times. The genes are TRBV13 and TRBJ2-1; no reliable D call. Germline V gene lookup returns CDR1 PRHDT and CDR2 FYEKMQ (reference sequence). The V gene lost 6 bases and the J gene lost 0 bases, with 6 bases spanning the gap. This CDR3 comprises 13 residues. CDR3: CASRRVSYNEQFF. CDR3 bases: TGTGCCAGCAGGCGCGTCTCCTACAATGAGCAGTTCTTC.

This clonotype was seen a few times. This rearrangement joins TRBV19 to TRBJ1-5; D unresolved. The CDR3 spans 16 residues. Germline V gene data show CDR1 as LNHDA and CDR2 as SQIVND (reference sequence). Trimming took 7 bases from V and 5 from J, leaving 21 bases between them. CDR3 nucleotide sequence: TGTGCCAGTAAGTCCCGAAGCCTCGGAGGCGATCAGCCCCAGCATTTT. Its translation: CASKSRSLGGDQPQHF. The full variable domain, in which reference TRBV19 and TRBJ1-5 provide the parts outside the CDR3, is DGGITQSPKYLFRKEGQNVTLSCEQNLNHDAMYWYRQDPGQGLRLIYYSQIVNDFQKGDIAEGYSVSREKKESFPLTVTSAQKNPTAFYLCASKSRSLGGDQPQHFGDGTRLSIL.

This clonotype was counted many times. V is TRBV6-2 or TRBV6-3 and J is TRBJ2-3; D gene uncertain. Germline V gene data show CDR1 as MNHEY and CDR2 as SVGEGT. The V end lost 6 bases, the J end lost 7 bases, and 20 bases lay between the germline ends. This CDR3 comprises 15 residues. The CDR3 here is CASRGRDTLWNTQYF. CDR3 DNA sequence: TGTGCCAGCAGAGGCCGAGACACCCTCTGGAATACGCAGTATTTT.

This clonotype was counted many times. The DNA of the CDR3 is TGCAGCCTCCGACTAGCGGGAGGGCGTCATGAGCAGTTCTTC. Translation: CSLRLAGGRHEQFF. The rearrangement links TRBV20-1 to TRBJ2-1, with 14 nucleotides matching TRBD2. CDR3 length: 14 amino acids. Germline loops: CDR1 DFQATT, CDR2 SNEGSKA (reference sequence).

This clonotype was seen ten or more times. This chain joins TRBV2 and TRBJ2-5, with D perhaps matching TRBD1 (6 bases). The CDR3 length is 11 residues. The V and J ends lost 6 bases and 11 bases respectively, with 13 bases between them. CDR1 and CDR2 from the germline V gene are SNHLY and FYNNEI. The CDR3 sequence: CASSVTGLQYF. The DNA of the CDR3 is TGTGCCAGCAGCGTTACAGGGTTACAGTACTTC.

This clonotype was recorded many times. The CDR3 region is CATEGRYNEQFF. In DNA, the CDR3 is TGTGCCACCGAGGGACGGTACAATGAGCAGTTCTTC. V gene TRBV24-1 combines with J gene TRBJ2-1; possibly TRBD1 or TRBD2 for D (5 bases each). The V and J ends lost 9 bases and 4 bases respectively, with 9 bases between them. This CDR3 contains 12 residues. Germline V gives CDR1 KGHDR, CDR2 SFDVKD.